This T cell receptor beta chain derives from a study of cytotoxic CD8 clonotypes in ibrutinib-treated CLL. Study context: Response sampling came at median approximately twelve months of treatment, ranging roughly 6 to 36 months. Study results and caveats: Among the clonotypes, public ones were uncommon and contracted or held stable on treatment.

V was clipped by 5 bases and J by 3 bases, with 8 bases between them. The V gene's germline CDR1 is MDHEN and CDR2 SYDVKM. The CDR3 spans 13 residues. Sequencing was performed with immunoSEQ multiplex PCR; in TCRdb, only in-frame clones are kept and a portion is missing. The table records roughly 250,000 clones, 70% of them present only once. Comment on this clone: Its antigen is not identified. Other DNA sequences in the sample encode the same CDR3.

Genomic DNA (roughly 2.2 micrograms) was obtained from cryopreserved PBMCs for construction of TCR beta libraries. The source material was PBMCs, sampled after 24 months of ibrutinib treatment. The sequence was collected from a human donor with chronic lymphocytic leukemia. This chain joins TRBV28 and TRBJ1-5, with D hard to call. The CDR3 DNA follows: TGTGCCAGCAGTCCCGGGCTCAATCAGCCCCAGCATTTT. This encodes CASSPGLNQPQHF.